The TCR beta chain under discussion was sequenced for a study of blood T cells in healthy people across ages. Overall study: Template switching picked up about one barcoded beta molecule for each two T cells.

Primed by a sample-barcoded 5' primer and a J-beta primer mix, a second PCR proceeded for about 6 to 11 cycles. Per sample, CDR3-containing paired-end reads numbered at least 2.5 million. TCRdb analysed the 5' RACE reads with MiXCR anew, one entry per CDR3 protein. The data hold almost 300,000 distinct CDR3 sequences, with roughly 29% observed a single time. CDR1 and CDR2 from the germline V gene are LGHDT and YNNKEL (reference sequence). V shed 6 bases and J 0 bases; nucleotides not matched to a gene: 7. The CDR3 length is 17 residues. Sequences were obtained from blood. The chain carries TRBV3-1 and TRBJ2-6; TRBD1 agrees at 8 bases. This TCR derives from a woman between 70 and 85 years old in good health. This CDR3 reads CASSPTGGISGANVLTF. Here the CDR3 DNA reads TGTGCCAGCAGTCCAACAGGGGGAATCTCTGGGGCCAACGTCCTGACTTTC.